These 22 T cell receptor beta chains came from one sample sequenced in a study of control samples from healthy donors and cancer patients. The table came from immunoSEQ multiplex PCR; TCRdb's copy has only in-frame clones and leaves some out. The sample shows approximately 130,000 clones, around 87% of them seen only once. Specimen: blood. The receptors derive from a man aged 35 to 55 in good health.

The chain links TRBV15 to TRBJ1-5; perhaps TRBD1 as D (6 bases). The CDR3 covers 16 residues. Germline assignment: CDR1 LNHNV and CDR2 YYDKDF (reference sequence). Trimming left V 0 bases short and J 7 bases short, with 16 bases between. The CDR3 DNA sequence: TGTGCCACCAGCAGAGAAAACAGGGTAGCAGGGCAGCCCCAGCATTTT. Its protein product is CATSRENRVAGQPQHF.

The genes are TRBV12-3 or TRBV12-4 and TRBJ2-1; 10 nucleotides line up with TRBD1. The CDR3 length is 13 residues. V shed 5 bases and J 6 bases; nucleotides not matched to a gene: 1. The CDR3 spells CASSRDRGNEQFF. The CDR3 nucleotides read TGTGCCAGCAGTCGGGACAGGGGCAATGAGCAGTTCTTC.

The chain is built from TRBV4-3 and TRBJ2-5, with a possible D match to TRBD1 (6 bases). V gave up 4 bases and J gave up 4 bases, with 10 bases separating them. Germline assignment: CDR1 LGHNA and CDR2 YSLEER. The CDR3 is 13 residues long. Here the CDR3 DNA reads TGCGCCAGCAGCCGGGGACACGGAGAGACCCAGTACTTC. As protein: CASSRGHGETQYF.

A remark on this clone: The junction shows a germline mismatch at one end, possibly a read error. This chain uses TRBV10-1 with TRBJ2-7; D not resolved. The CDR3 has 9 residues. Per germline, CDR1 WNHNN and CDR2 SYGVQD (reference sequence). The CDR3 is CASTYKQYF. The DNA of the CDR3 is TGCGCCAGCACCTACAAGCAGTACTTC.

The V and J genes are TRBV29-1 and TRBJ2-7, with D perhaps TRBD1 or TRBD2 (5 bases each). The ends were cut back, 4 bases at V and 4 bases at J, with 8 bases in the middle. The CDR3 spans 11 residues. The germline V gene encodes CDR1 SQVTM and CDR2 ANQGSEA. Here the CDR3 reads CSVAGGYEQYF. The CDR3 region has the DNA TGCAGCGTTGCTGGGGGATACGAGCAGTACTTC.

The V call is TRBV7-9, the J call TRBJ1-2; D might be TRBD1 (6 bases). CDR1 is SEHNR and CDR2 is FQNEAQ in the germline V gene (reference sequence). CDR3 length equals 13 residues. Trimming took 5 bases from V and 2 from J, leaving 9 bases between them. CDR3 amino acids: CASSHGQNYGYTF. In DNA, the CDR3 is TGTGCCAGCAGCCACGGACAGAACTATGGCTACACCTTC.

This chain connects TRBV7-9 to TRBJ2-2, with D uncertain. The CDR3 loop spans 16 amino acids. CDR1 is SEHNR, CDR2 FQNEAQ, per germline (reference sequence). V lost 5 bases, J lost 0 bases, and 13 bases lay in between. CDR3 nucleotide sequence: TGTGCCAGCAGCCCAGCCACCAGCGCGAACACCGGGGAGCTGTTTTTT. Translation gives CASSPATSANTGELFF.

The rearrangement links TRBV12-3 or TRBV12-4 to TRBJ1-6; possibly TRBD1 for D (6 bases). V lost 5 bases and J lost 9, with 11 bases in between. The CDR3 length is 13 residues. CDR3: CASSPDSISPLHF. CDR3 DNA: TGTGCCAGCAGTCCGGACAGTATTTCACCCCTCCACTTT.

This chain links TRBV11-1 with TRBJ2-7; perhaps D is TRBD1 or TRBD2 (5 bases each). Per the germline V gene, CDR1 is SGHAT and CDR2 is FQDESV (reference sequence). Trimming shortened V by 3 bases and J by 2 bases, and 11 bases separated the two germline ends. This CDR3 is built from 14 residues. The CDR3 sequence: CASSFDRGAYEQYF. CDR3 DNA sequence: TGTGCCAGCAGCTTCGACAGAGGGGCCTACGAGCAGTACTTC.

As to this clone: Other DNA sequences in this specimen translate into the identical CDR3. The rearrangement links TRBV5-1 to TRBJ1-6; D possibly corresponds to TRBD1 (5 bases). The V and J ends lost 0 bases and 9 bases respectively, with 16 bases between them. The CDR3 spans 16 residues. Germline CDR1 SGHRS, CDR2 YFSETQ. CDR3 in DNA: TGCGCCAGCAGCTTGGATCGGGGGGGGTCGGGTTCACCCCTCCACTTT. Residues: CASSLDRGGSGSPLHF.

This clone was observed a few times. The rearrangement joins TRBV2 to TRBJ1-1; D remains ambiguous. Trimming stripped 7 bases from V and 5 bases from J, with 20 bases between. The germline gives CDR1 SNHLY, CDR2 FYNNEI. This CDR3 is built from 15 residues. CDR3 sequence: CASTRGPGSRTEAFF. CDR3 DNA: TGTGCCAGCACCCGAGGTCCAGGCTCGAGAACTGAAGCTTTCTTT.

This chain joins TRBV19 and TRBJ1-2; possibly TRBD1 for D (5 bases). Germline assignment: CDR1 LNHDA and CDR2 SQIVND (reference sequence). This CDR3 has 14 amino acids. Trimming shortened V by 6 bases and J by 4 bases, and 15 bases separated the two germline ends. CDR3 in DNA: TGTGCCAGTAGGACCGACAGCGTCCTCTATGGCTACACCTTC. Translated, it gives CASRTDSVLYGYTF.

V usage is TRBV7-6 and J usage is TRBJ1-2; TRBD1 aligns across 9 bases. This CDR3 comprises 16 residues. V lost 2 bases and J lost 6; bases outside the gene matches: 10. Germline V lookup: CDR1 SGHVS, CDR2 FNYEAQ. The CDR3 sequence is CASSLLSTGGLDGYTF. CDR3 DNA: TGTGCCAGCAGCTTACTCAGTACAGGGGGCTTGGATGGCTACACCTTC. Combining the CDR3 with reference TRBV7-6 and TRBJ1-2 gives the whole variable domain GAGVSQSPRYKVTKRGQDVALRCDPISGHVSLYWYRQALGQGPEFLTYFNYEAQQDKSGLPNDRFSAERPEGSISTLTIQRTEQRDSAMYRCASSLLSTGGLDGYTFGSGTRLTVV.

The chain employs TRBV6-6 and TRBJ1-1; D is perhaps TRBD1 (6 bases). This CDR3 region has 13 residues. The V gene lost 0 bases and the J gene lost 10 bases, with 12 bases spanning the gap. Germline V CDR1 and CDR2: MNHNY, SVGAGI (reference sequence). The CDR3 DNA sequence: TGTGCCAGCAGTTACTCGGGGGGGCGTGGAGCTTTCTTT. Its translation is CASSYSGGRGAFF.

As for this clone: The junction differs from germline at one of its ends, possibly a read error. J is TRBJ1-5 and V is TRBV24-1; 10 nucleotides agree with TRBD1. This CDR3 region has 16 residues. CDR1 is KGHDR and CDR2 is SFDVKD in the germline V gene. In nucleotides, the CDR3 is TGTGCCCCCAGTGGGGGGGTGACAGGGGGCGTTGGGCCCCAGCATTTT. Translating gives CAPSGGVTGGVGPQHF.

The V and J genes are TRBV18 and TRBJ2-3; 10 bases agree with TRBD1. CDR3 length: 14 residues. Germline V gene sequence: CDR1 KGHSH, CDR2 LQKENI. Germline trimming cut 4 bases from V and 4 bases from J; bases unmatched to any gene: 2. CDR3 amino acids: CASSRDRGPDTQYF. CDR3 sequence (DNA): TGTGCCAGCTCACGGGACAGGGGCCCAGATACGCAGTATTTT.

This chain uses TRBV6-6 with TRBJ1-2; 7 bases match TRBD1. The germline CDR1 and CDR2 sequences are MNHNY and SVGAGI (reference sequence). The V and J ends lost 7 bases and 0 bases, in that order; junction bases with no gene match: 11. CDR3 length equals 16 residues. The CDR3 nucleotides are TGTGCCAGCACCGATTGGGGACAGCCGCCTAACTATGGCTACACCTTC. Its protein is CASTDWGQPPNYGYTF.

J is TRBJ1-1 and V is TRBV4-3; TRBD1 is a possible D gene (5 bases). V lost 0 bases, J lost 10 bases, and 12 bases lay in between. The germline V gene has CDR1 LGHNA and CDR2 YSLEER. The CDR3 loop spans 13 amino acids. The CDR3 protein is CASSQDQGGGAFF. The CDR3 DNA reads as TGCGCCAGCAGCCAAGATCAGGGCGGGGGAGCTTTCTTT.

This sequence joins TRBV4-1 and TRBJ1-1; unclear D gene. CDR1 MGHRA and CDR2 YSYEKL come from the germline V gene. This CDR3 has 14 residues. The ends were cut back, 0 bases at V and 1 base at J, with 6 bases in the middle. CDR3 DNA sequence: TGCGCCAGCAGCCAAGATGCTAGGAACACTGAAGCTTTCTTT. This encodes CASSQDARNTEAFF.

V and J are TRBV10-2 and TRBJ2-1; D is uncertain. CDR3 length: 13 amino acids. From germline, CDR1 is WSHSY and CDR2 SAAADI. The V gene lost 3 bases and the J gene lost 7 bases, with 10 bases spanning the gap. The CDR3 nucleotides read TGCGCCAGCAGTGATCTCGTGAGGAATGAGCAGTTCTTC. Its translation: CASSDLVRNEQFF.

The chain recombines TRBV3-1 (or the pseudogene TRBV3-2) with TRBJ2-1; D is undetermined. V lost 1 base and J 7 bases, leaving 5 bases between the germline ends. The germline V gene encodes CDR1 LGHDT and CDR2 YNNKEL (reference sequence). There are 12 residues in the CDR3. The CDR3 here is CASSQVTNEQFF. The CDR3, as DNA: TGTGCCAGCAGCCAAGTTACAAATGAGCAGTTCTTC.

The rearrangement links TRBV7-2 to TRBJ1-5, with a possible D match to TRBD1 (5 bases). Germline CDR1 SGHTA, CDR2 FQGNSA. Trimming cost V 8 bases and J 2 bases, with 16 bases left between them. This CDR3 region has 15 residues. The CDR3 bases are TGTGCCAGCTCCGGAATCGGGGCTGGCAATCAGCCCCAGCATTTT. It is translated as CASSGIGAGNQPQHF.